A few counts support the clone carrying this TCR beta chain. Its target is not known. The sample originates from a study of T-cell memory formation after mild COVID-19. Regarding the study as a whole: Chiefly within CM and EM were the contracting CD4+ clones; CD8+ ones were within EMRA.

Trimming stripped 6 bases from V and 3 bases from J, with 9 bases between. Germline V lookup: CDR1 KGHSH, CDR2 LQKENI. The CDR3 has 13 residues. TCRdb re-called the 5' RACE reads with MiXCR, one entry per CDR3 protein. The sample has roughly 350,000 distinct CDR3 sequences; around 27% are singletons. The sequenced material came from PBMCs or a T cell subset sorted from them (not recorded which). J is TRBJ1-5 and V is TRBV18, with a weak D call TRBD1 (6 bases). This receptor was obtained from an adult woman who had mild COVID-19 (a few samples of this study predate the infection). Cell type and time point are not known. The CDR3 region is CASSRDTNQPQHF. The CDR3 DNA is TGTGCCAGCTCGCGGGACACCAATCAGCCCCAGCATTTT.